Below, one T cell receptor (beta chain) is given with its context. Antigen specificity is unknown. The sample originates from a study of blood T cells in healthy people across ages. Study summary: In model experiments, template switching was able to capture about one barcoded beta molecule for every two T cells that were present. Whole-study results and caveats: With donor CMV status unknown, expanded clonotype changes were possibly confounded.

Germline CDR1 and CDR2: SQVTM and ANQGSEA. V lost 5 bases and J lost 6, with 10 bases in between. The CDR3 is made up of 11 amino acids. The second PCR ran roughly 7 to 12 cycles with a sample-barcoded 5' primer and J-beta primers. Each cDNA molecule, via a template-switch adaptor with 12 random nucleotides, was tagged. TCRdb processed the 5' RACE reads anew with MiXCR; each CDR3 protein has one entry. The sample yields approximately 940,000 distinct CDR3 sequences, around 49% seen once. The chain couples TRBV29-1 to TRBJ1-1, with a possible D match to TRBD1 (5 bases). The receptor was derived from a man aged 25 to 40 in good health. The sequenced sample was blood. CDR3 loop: CSVRQTAEAFF. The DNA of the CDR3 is TGCAGCGTTAGACAGACGGCTGAAGCTTTCTTT.